This T cell receptor (beta chain) was profiled in a study of regulatory T cells in long-lasting Graves disease. Study-wide points: Persistent disease favored TRBV28, TRBJ1-2 and TRBJ2-5. For persistent Graves' patients, TCR diversity was lower than for newly diagnosed ones. Accuracy may have suffered from the small sample size.

CDR3-region Arm-PCR and iRepertoire HTBI primers produced the TCR beta libraries. TCRdb ran MiXCR on the multiplex PCR reads and lists one entry per CDR3 protein. The sample gives around 330,000 distinct CDR3 sequences, about a sixth of which show up once; about two fifths is in the top ten. Time point indicated: newly diagnosed GD, antithyroid drugs for less than 3 months. PBMC-extracted RNA yielded the TCR library. American Thyroid Association guidelines served as the basis for diagnosing Graves' disease. The CDR3 length is 17 residues. CDR1 and CDR2 from the germline V gene are SNHLY and FYNNEI. V shed 2 bases and J 2 bases; nucleotides not matched to a gene: 9. This clonotype was seen repeatedly, ten times or more. Its target is unknown.

The sequences come from peripheral blood mononuclear cells (PBMCs), collected at new diagnosis, from a patient treated with antithyroid drugs. This receptor was taken from a female donor with Graves disease. The V gene is TRBV2, the J gene TRBJ2-5, with TRBD2 matching over 9 bases. The CDR3 DNA is TGTGCCAGCAGTGAAAGGGCTAGCGGGGTGTGGCAAGAGACCCAGTACTTC. It is translated as CASSERASGVWQETQYF.